This T cell receptor beta chain was documented in a study of CD8+ T cells in alopecia areata. Study-wide context: Administration of oral tofacitinib to treated patients was at 5 to 10 mg twice daily. Study-level points and caveats: Mice showed TCR sharing more clearly than patients did, possibly owing to HLA. Relative to normal scalp, lesional scalp, especially alopecia totalis/universalis, showed higher clonality. Sequenced scalp T cells also include alphabeta T cells resident in normal skin.

In regard to this clone: What it recognizes is unknown.

Extracted RNA was reverse transcribed into cDNA, the sequencing template. The protocol was immunoSEQ multiplex PCR, while the TCRdb copy is restricted to in-frame clones and leaves out a portion. Of around 160,000 clones detected, approximately 45% appear once; the ten largest clones hold 6% to 7%. Specimen: CD4+ T cells sorted from blood. This clonotype was sampled from a human donor with alopecia areata.

CDR3 sequence reads: CASSLTPGLPHTEAFF. The CDR3 nucleotides are TGTGCCAGCAGCTTAACCCCGGGACTGCCCCACACTGAAGCTTTCTTT. The chain carries TRBV7-3 and TRBJ1-1; D is perhaps TRBD1 (5 bases). Trimming removed 0 bases from V and 3 bases from J, with 14 bases in between. Germline CDR1 is SGHTA and CDR2 is FQGTGA. The CDR3 has 16 amino acids.